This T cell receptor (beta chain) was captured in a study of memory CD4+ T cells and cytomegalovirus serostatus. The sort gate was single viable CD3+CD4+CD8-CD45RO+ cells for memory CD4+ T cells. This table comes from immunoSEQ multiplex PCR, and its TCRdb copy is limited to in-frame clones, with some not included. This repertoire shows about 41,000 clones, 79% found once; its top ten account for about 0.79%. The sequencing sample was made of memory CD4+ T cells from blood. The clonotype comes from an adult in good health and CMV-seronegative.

As DNA, the CDR3 is TGTGCCAGCAGTTACTCGGCGGCCCCCCCCGGGGAGCTGTTTTTT. Its protein product is CASSYSAAPPGELFF. This rearrangement joins TRBV6-5 to TRBJ2-2; no reliable D call. The CDR3 contains 15 residues. The germline V gene has CDR1 MNHEY and CDR2 SVGAGI. V was pared by 0 bases and J by 6 bases, with 11 bases between.